Below are 6 T cell receptor beta chains sequenced from a single sample in a study of blood T cell repertoires in COVID-19. Assay: immunoSEQ multiplex PCR; the TCRdb copy retains only in-frame clones and omits some. Altogether 50,000 to 55,000 clones are present, about nine tenths being singletons, with the ten largest covering about 14%. The sample consisted of peripheral blood. The receptors derive from a man aged 70 or older with acute or convalescent COVID-19.

The V gene is TRBV7-2, the J gene TRBJ2-3; D perhaps matches TRBD2 (6 bases). Per the germline V gene, CDR1 is SGHTA and CDR2 is FQGNSA. The CDR3 covers 15 residues. The V gene lost 5 bases and the J gene lost 2 bases, with 14 bases spanning the gap. The CDR3 here is CASSREKGPTDTQYF. Written as DNA, the CDR3 is TGTGCCAGCAGCCGGGAGAAGGGGCCCACAGATACGCAGTATTTT.

This clone was picked up one time. The rearrangement uses TRBV27 and TRBJ2-1; D ambiguous. V dropped 6 bases and J dropped 0 bases, with 9 bases sitting between them. The length of the CDR3 is 14 residues. In germline, CDR1 is MNHEY, CDR2 SMNVEV (reference sequence). CDR3 coding DNA: TGTGCCAGCAGCACAATCAGCTCCTACAATGAGCAGTTCTTC. Encoded protein: CASSTISSYNEQFF.

CDR3 sequence: CASRSGTGIMNTEAFF. CDR3 nucleotide sequence: TGTGCCAGCAGGTCCGGGACAGGGATCATGAACACTGAAGCTTTCTTT. The chain links TRBV7-2 to TRBJ1-1; 9 bases are shared with TRBD1. Looked up from germline, CDR1 is SGHTA and CDR2 is FQGNSA. Germline trimming cut 6 bases from V and 0 bases from J; bases unmatched to any gene: 8. The length of the CDR3 is 16 residues.

V is TRBV6-4 and J is TRBJ2-7; tentatively, D is TRBD1 (6 bases). With 10 bases removed from V and 2 bases from J, the gap between germline ends came to 12 bases. CDR3 length: 12 residues. Germline V gene sequence: CDR1 MRHNA, CDR2 SNTAGT. CDR3 nucleotides: TGTGCCACCGGGAAGGGGGCCTACGAGCAGTACGTC. Its protein product is CATGKGAYEQYV.

The rearrangement uses TRBV18 and TRBJ1-1; 9 bases map to TRBD1. After removal of 4 bases from V and 4 bases from J, the junction contained 7 bases not matched to a gene. Germline CDR1 reads KGHSH; CDR2 reads LQKENI. The CDR3 is 15 residues long. CDR3 DNA sequence: TGTGCCAGCTCACAACTACAGGGGGCGACCACTGAAGCTTTCTTT. It encodes CASSQLQGATTEAFF.

This clone was seen just once. This chain links TRBV9 with TRBJ2-2; 9 nucleotides align to TRBD1. The CDR3 extends over 17 amino acids. V was clipped by 2 bases and J by 9 bases; unmatched bases: 14. Germline loops: CDR1 SGDLS, CDR2 YYNGEE. The CDR3 loop is CASSVSDWEQGAWELFF. The CDR3 DNA reads TGTGCCAGCAGCGTTTCCGATTGGGAACAGGGGGCATGGGAGCTGTTTTTT.